This T cell receptor (beta chain) was recovered during a study of T cell changes during pregnancy in multiple sclerosis (dated by TCRdb to the late 2010s). The study in broad terms: In women with multiple sclerosis, the researchers looked at how the T cell repertoire shifted as pregnancy progressed.

Details on this clone: It has no known antigen specificity. Base qualities are not at hand, and no much larger clone is one base apart.

CDR1 and CDR2 are drawn from the germline V gene (reference sequence): LNHDA, SQIVND. The CDR3 contains 12 residues, cysteine and phenylalanine counted. The retained sequence is limited to the CDR3, 36 bases, with the frame set at the first base. The germline ends are 7 bases apart after V is trimmed by 5 bases and J by 4 bases. Libraries were built with the immunoSEQ multiplex PCR assay. Not all clones reach the TCRdb copy of this immuneACCESS table, which keeps in-frame sequences only. Checked studies attribute under half of the gap to unresolved V genes and leave the rest unexplained. In this sample the table shows about 72,000 clones, around 90% of which occur a single time. 0.7% to 0.95% of the sample is held by the ten biggest clonotypes.

The sequencing here drew on peripheral blood, taken in the second trimester of pregnancy. This receptor was taken from a female donor with multiple sclerosis, enrolled in a pregnancy study. This chain is built from TRBV19 and TRBJ2-3; the D gene assignment is ambiguous. Read as DNA, the sequence is TGTGCCAGTAGTCACTCCCCAGATACGCAGTATTTT. It translates to CASSHSPDTQYF.